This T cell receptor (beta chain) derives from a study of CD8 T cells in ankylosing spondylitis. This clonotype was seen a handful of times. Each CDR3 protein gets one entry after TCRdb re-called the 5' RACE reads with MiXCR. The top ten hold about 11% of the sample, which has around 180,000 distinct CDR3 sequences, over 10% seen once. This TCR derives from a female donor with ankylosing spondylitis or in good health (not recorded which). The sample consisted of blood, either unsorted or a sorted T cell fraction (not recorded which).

The CDR3 DNA reads as TGTGCCATCAGTAATCCCGGGGGCCGGACCGGGGAGCTGTTTTTT. It encodes CAISNPGGRTGELFF. V and J are TRBV10-3 and TRBJ2-2; D may be TRBD1 or TRBD2 (6 bases each). Trimming stripped 5 bases from V and 5 bases from J, with 15 bases between. From germline, CDR1 is ENHRY and CDR2 SYGVKD. The CDR3 length is 15 residues.